This T cell receptor beta chain was profiled in a study of blood T cell repertoires in COVID-19. Measured with immunoSEQ multiplex PCR; TCRdb has only the in-frame clones, and not every one. The data show about 130,000 clones, approximately 86% seen once. There are 15 residues in the CDR3. CDR1 is SGHDN, CDR2 FVKESK, per germline. Trimming removed 3 bases from V and 3 bases from J; junction bases left unmatched: 6. The TCR was taken from a woman in her forties or fifties who had recovered from COVID-19. The specimen was PBMCs or T cells enriched from blood (not recorded which). V usage is TRBV14 and J usage is TRBJ2-7; TRBD1 agrees at 9 bases. The CDR3 region is CASSHRTGVFYEQYF. As DNA, the CDR3 is TGTGCCAGCAGCCACCGGACAGGGGTTTTCTACGAGCAGTACTTC.